The following is a TCR beta chain sequence with its context. The data derive from a study of control samples from healthy donors and cancer patients. Profiled with immunoSEQ multiplex PCR; TCRdb holds only in-frame clones, not every one. The sample has about 160,000 clones, 90% to 95% seen once. This CDR3 comprises 15 residues. Trimming pared 0 bases from V and 2 bases from J, leaving 11 bases between. Germline V gives CDR1 SGHNT, CDR2 YYREEE (reference sequence). This chain links TRBV5-4 with TRBJ2-5, with TRBD2 as a possible D gene (5 bases). Sample: PBMCs. The receptor comes from a man aged 55 to 70 with colorectal cancer. CDR3 sequence: CASSLGLDWQETQYF. The CDR3 nucleotides are TGTGCCAGCAGCTTGGGATTGGACTGGCAAGAGACCCAGTACTTC.